The 6 T cell receptor beta chains listed next were all sequenced from one sample in a study of cytomegalovirus exposure and HLA in healthy donors. The study ran its PCR with 60 Vbeta and 13 Jbeta primers. Using immunoSEQ multiplex PCR, the repertoire was profiled, and TCRdb retains in-frame clones only, with some absent. The sample consists of roughly 130,000 clones, 74% of them appearing once. The sequenced sample consisted of PBMCs. The receptors derive from a woman in her forties or fifties in good health and CMV-seropositive.

The genes are TRBV27 and TRBJ2-7; 8 bases align to TRBD1. The CDR3 totals 15 residues. Germline V gene sequence: CDR1 MNHEY, CDR2 SMNVEV (reference sequence). V trimming: 5 bases; J trimming: 4 bases; junction bases outside the gene matches: 10. CDR3 DNA: TGTGCCAGCAGTGCCACCGGACAGGGACGATACGAGCAGTACTTC. Protein product: CASSATGQGRYEQYF.

V usage is TRBV6-4 and J usage is TRBJ2-4, with 7 bases aligning to TRBD1. V dropped 6 bases and J dropped 0; count of bases not matched to a gene: 2. This CDR3 has 14 amino acids. The germline V gene encodes CDR1 MRHNA and CDR2 SNTAGT. This chain's CDR3 is CASSGTVAKNIQYF. The CDR3 DNA follows: TGTGCCAGCAGCGGGACAGTAGCCAAAAACATTCAGTACTTC.

The V call is TRBV19, the J call TRBJ2-4; unclear D gene. Deletions cut 3 bases from V and 7 bases from J, with 13 bases between. The germline gives CDR1 LNHDA, CDR2 SQIVND (reference sequence). This CDR3 contains 14 residues. CDR3 protein: CASSIALTPNIQYF. The CDR3 DNA reads TGTGCCAGTAGTATCGCGTTAACGCCCAACATTCAGTACTTC.

V usage is TRBV7-2 and J usage is TRBJ2-5; 10 nucleotides match TRBD2. Losses at the gene ends were 0 bases for V and 4 bases for J; bases not matched to a gene: 5. Germline CDR1 is SGHTA and CDR2 is FQGNSA. This CDR3 contains 16 residues. In nucleotides, the CDR3 is TGTGCCAGCAGCTTAGCAAGCCTAGCGGGGGCAGAGACCCAGTACTTC. The encoded protein is CASSLASLAGAETQYF. Full variable domain (outside the CDR3, taken from reference TRBV7-2 and TRBJ2-5): GAGVSQSPSNKVTEKGKDVELRCDPISGHTALYWYRQSLGQGLEFLIYFQGNSAPDKSGLPSDRFSAERTGGSVSTLTIQRTQQEDSAVYLCASSLASLAGAETQYFGPGTRLLVL.

This clone appeared once. The V and J genes are TRBV14 and TRBJ2-5, with D possibly TRBD2 on 6 matching bases. Trimming stripped 0 bases from V and 1 base from J, with 9 bases between. CDR1 and CDR2 (germline): SGHDN, FVKESK. The CDR3 length is 15 residues. CDR3: CASSQDWGVQETQYF. CDR3 DNA: TGTGCCAGCAGCCAAGATTGGGGGGTCCAAGAGACCCAGTACTTC.

The chain has TRBV30 and TRBJ2-6; 10 bases are a match to TRBD1. This CDR3 spans 16 amino acids. Germline V lookup: CDR1 GTSNPN, CDR2 SVGIG (reference sequence). Trimming at V came to 2 bases and at J to 4 bases, leaving 5 bases not matched to a gene. CDR3: CAWSPGQGSGANVLTF. The CDR3 DNA follows: TGTGCCTGGAGTCCGGGACAGGGGAGCGGGGCCAACGTCCTGACTTTC.